Presented here are 26 T cell receptor beta chains from one specimen sequenced in a study of radiation and T cells in renal cell carcinoma. Time point meaning: blood 4 weeks post-SBRT, at nephrectomy. Treatment denoted: 15 Gy SBRT to primary tumor, nephrectomy 4 weeks later. Sequencing was performed with immunoSEQ multiplex PCR; in TCRdb, only in-frame clones are kept and a portion is missing. The table shows about 86,000 clones, with approximately 80% occurring only once. The sequenced sample was blood, obtained from a patient whose treatment included radiotherapy and nephrectomy. Source of these receptors: a man between 50 and 59 years old with renal cell carcinoma.

The V call is TRBV5-1, the J call TRBJ2-3; TRBD1 matches 8 bases. This CDR3 comprises 14 residues. Unmatched junction bases numbered 5, after V lost 7 bases and J lost 1 base. From germline, CDR1 is SGHRS and CDR2 YFSETQ. The CDR3 loop is CASAGGGGTDTQYF. The CDR3 DNA is TGCGCCAGCGCAGGGGGCGGGGGCACAGATACGCAGTATTTT.

A single count supports this clone. The gene calls are TRBV6-1 and TRBJ2-5, with no clear D. Per the germline V gene, CDR1 is MNHNS and CDR2 is SASEGT. CDR3 length equals 14 residues. Trimming stripped 7 bases from V and 1 base from J, with 13 bases between. CDR3 region: CASTTVGVQETQYF. The CDR3 DNA follows: TGTGCCAGCACAACGGTGGGTGTCCAAGAGACCCAGTACTTC.

The chain uses TRBV6-5 and TRBJ2-7, with D hard to call. V shed 7 bases and J shed 0 bases, with 10 bases lying between them. Per the germline V gene, CDR1 is MNHEY and CDR2 is SVGAGI. The CDR3 runs to 13 residues. For the CDR3, the DNA is TGTGCCAGCACTAAGAGGAGCTCCTACGAGCAGTACTTC. Amino acids: CASTKRSSYEQYF.

This chain uses TRBV6-5 with TRBJ1-4; D gene ambiguous. This CDR3 is built from 13 residues. The V and J ends lost 4 bases and 8 bases respectively, with 11 bases between them. Germline V gene sequence: CDR1 MNHEY, CDR2 SVGAGI. The CDR3: CASSLPGSEKLFF. CDR3 in DNA: TGTGCCAGCAGTTTACCAGGTAGCGAAAAACTGTTTTTT.

This clone was counted only a few times. The chain has TRBV7-9 and TRBJ2-7; D tentatively fits TRBD1 or TRBD2 (5 bases each). This CDR3 region has 14 residues. The V end lost 5 bases, the J end lost 3 bases, and 14 bases lay between the germline ends. CDR1 is SEHNR, CDR2 FQNEAQ, per germline (reference sequence). The CDR3 region is CASSPPGLYYEQYF. CDR3 coding DNA: TGTGCCAGCAGCCCACCGGGGCTCTACTACGAGCAGTACTTC.

This rearrangement joins TRBV10-3 to TRBJ2-5; tentatively, D is TRBD1 or TRBD2 (6 bases each). The ends were cut back, 6 bases at V and 1 base at J, with 15 bases in the middle. CDR3 length: 15 amino acids. Looked up from germline, CDR1 is ENHRY and CDR2 is SYGVKD. CDR3 amino acids: CAIRARGTSQETQYF. The CDR3 region has the DNA TGTGCCATCAGGGCGCGCGGGACAAGCCAAGAGACCCAGTACTTC.

V gene TRBV5-1 combines with J gene TRBJ2-3, with D possibly matching TRBD2 (5 bases). Germline assignment: CDR1 SGHRS and CDR2 YFSETQ. CDR3 length: 14 amino acids. Trimming shortened V by 0 bases and J by 4 bases, and 9 bases separated the two germline ends. The CDR3: CASSLVSGADTQYF. The CDR3 DNA reads TGCGCCAGCAGCTTGGTTTCCGGGGCAGATACGCAGTATTTT.

Here the CDR3 DNA reads TGTGCCAGCAGTGTCCAGGGGACCTACAATGAGCAGTTCTTC. It codes for CASSVQGTYNEQFF. This chain links TRBV2 with TRBJ2-1; maybe TRBD1 (6 bases). This CDR3 has 14 amino acids. Trimming shortened V by 4 bases and J by 2 bases, and 9 bases separated the two germline ends. Per the germline V gene, CDR1 is SNHLY and CDR2 is FYNNEI.

Remarks on this clone: This sample also contains other DNA sequences that code for the same CDR3. J is TRBJ2-7 and V is TRBV6-1; 8 bases fit TRBD1. CDR1 is MNHNS, CDR2 SASEGT, per germline. CDR3 length equals 15 residues. V gave up 1 base and J gave up 1 base; unmatched junction bases: 3. The DNA of the CDR3 is TGTGCCAGCAGTGAAGGTACAGGGGGTTCCTACGAGCAGTACTTC. This sequence encodes CASSEGTGGSYEQYF.

CDR3 DNA: TGTGCCAGCAGTCGGACTAGCGGAGAAGACAATGAGCAGTTCTTC. This encodes CASSRTSGEDNEQFF. The chain combines TRBV6-5 with TRBJ2-1; 10 bases map to TRBD2. Germline trimming cut 5 bases from V and 5 bases from J; bases unmatched to any gene: 6. Germline V gives CDR1 MNHEY, CDR2 SVGAGI. The CDR3 extends over 15 amino acids.

V gene TRBV5-6 combines with J gene TRBJ2-3; D is undetermined. The V gene's germline CDR1 is SGHDT and CDR2 YYEEEE. V was shortened by 8 bases and J by 1 base, with 17 bases between the two germline ends. The CDR3 is 15 residues long. The CDR3, as DNA: TGTGCCAGTACTCTCCCCTCTAGGGGCACAGATACGCAGTATTTT. It encodes CASTLPSRGTDTQYF.

The chain joins TRBV19 to TRBJ2-6, with D possibly being TRBD1 (6 bases). Germline V gene sequence: CDR1 LNHDA, CDR2 SQIVND (reference sequence). CDR3 length: 19 amino acids. The V and J ends lost 0 bases and 0 bases respectively, with 15 bases between them. The CDR3, as DNA: TGTGCCAGTAGTATAGATGCAGGACAGATTTCCTCTGGGGCCAACGTCCTGACTTTC. It yields the protein CASSIDAGQISSGANVLTF.

This chain uses TRBV6-5 with TRBJ2-7; the D gene is possibly TRBD2 (5 bases). The germline CDR1 and CDR2 sequences are MNHEY and SVGAGI. The ends were cut back, 0 bases at V and 3 bases at J, with 12 bases in the middle. The CDR3 consists of 15 residues. This chain's CDR3 is CASSYSKGVGYEQYF. The CDR3 coding sequence is TGTGCCAGCAGTTACTCGAAGGGAGTAGGCTACGAGCAGTACTTC.

The gene calls are TRBV18 and TRBJ2-1; unclear D gene. Trimming removed 0 bases at V and 6 bases at J, with 6 bases between. Germline V lookup: CDR1 KGHSH, CDR2 LQKENI. The CDR3 spans 13 residues. In DNA, the CDR3 is TGTGCCAGCTCACCACCTGGGCCCAATGAGCAGTTCTTC. Translation: CASSPPGPNEQFF.

The chain is built from TRBV9 and TRBJ2-2, with 10 positions matching TRBD1. Germline CDR1 reads SGDLS; CDR2 reads YYNGEE. The V gene end was trimmed by 5 bases and the J gene end by 4 bases; junction bases not matched to a gene: 14. The CDR3 consists of 18 residues. The CDR3 here is CASSGAVAGQGSTGELFF. The CDR3 DNA is TGTGCCAGCAGTGGGGCGGTAGCGGGACAGGGGTCCACCGGGGAGCTGTTTTTT.

The rearrangement uses TRBV7-9 and TRBJ2-7; the D is unclear. Trimming pared 3 bases from V and 5 bases from J, leaving 5 bases between. Germline CDR1 SEHNR, CDR2 FQNEAQ (reference sequence). The CDR3 consists of 11 residues. The CDR3 nucleotides are TGTGCCAGCAGCTTCCGGAACGAGCAGTACTTC. It specifies CASSFRNEQYF.

The V gene is TRBV5-8, the J gene TRBJ2-2; D gene uncertain. The ends were cut back, 0 bases at V and 3 bases at J, with 12 bases in the middle. The CDR3 contains 16 residues. Germline V gene sequence: CDR1 SGHTS, CDR2 YDEGEE. The CDR3 region has the DNA TGTGCCAGCAGCTTGGGGACGGCCTTGGACACCGGGGAGCTGTTTTTT. Translating it yields CASSLGTALDTGELFF.

CDR3: CASSQDDVRAGDGYTF. The CDR3 nucleotides read TGTGCCAGCAGCCAAGATGACGTCAGGGCAGGAGATGGCTACACCTTC. The chain employs TRBV4-2 and TRBJ1-2; D might be TRBD1 (5 bases). V was trimmed by 0 bases and J by 6 bases, leaving 17 bases between them. CDR1 and CDR2 from the germline V gene are LGHNA and YNFKEQ. CDR3 length equals 16 residues.

The J gene is TRBJ1-4, the V gene TRBV18; no firm D call. The CDR3 runs to 16 residues. Germline lookup yields CDR1 KGHSH and CDR2 LQKENI. Between the trimmed V and J ends, which lost 2 bases and 0 bases, there was a span of 10 bases. In DNA, the CDR3 is TGTGCCAGCTCACCAGATCCTCGAGCAACTAATGAAAAACTGTTTTTT. It codes for CASSPDPRATNEKLFF. Using reference TRBV18 and TRBJ1-4 for the parts outside the CDR3, the full variable domain is NAGVMQNPRHLVRRRGQEARLRCSPMKGHSHVYWYRQLPEEGLKFMVYLQKENIIDESGMPKERFSAEFPKEGPSILRIQQVVRGDSAAYFCASSPDPRATNEKLFFGSGTQLSVL.

The gene calls are TRBV15 and TRBJ2-7; perhaps TRBD1 as D (6 bases). Trimming stripped 1 base from V and 4 bases from J, with 14 bases between. The germline V gene has CDR1 LNHNV and CDR2 YYDKDF (reference sequence). This CDR3 is 15 amino acids long. CDR3 nucleotides: TGTGCCACCAGCAGAGGCAGGGGACCTCATTACGAGCAGTACTTC. It yields the protein CATSRGRGPHYEQYF.

The genes are TRBV5-3 and TRBJ1-1; D is unresolved. TRBV5-3 is sorted into the ORF group, with uncertain function. V was clipped by 1 base and J by 6 bases, with 4 bases between them. This CDR3 comprises 11 residues. Here the CDR3 reads CARSLTAEAFF. The DNA of the CDR3 is TGTGCCAGAAGCTTGACAGCTGAAGCTTTCTTT.

The chain links TRBV7-2 to TRBJ1-3; a weak D match, TRBD1 (5 bases). The CDR3 loop spans 12 amino acids. Trimming stripped 5 bases from V and 8 bases from J, with 10 bases between. Germline CDR1 is SGHTA and CDR2 is FQGNSA. The CDR3 nucleotides are TGTGCCAGCAGCCGCGGGGGGGACACCATATATTTT. This codes for CASSRGGDTIYF.

This clone was recorded only once. The chain joins TRBV5-1 to TRBJ1-1; a possible D gene is TRBD1 (6 bases). This CDR3 region has 14 residues. Trimming took 6 bases from V and 6 from J, leaving 18 bases between them. Germline CDR1 and CDR2: SGHRS and YFSETQ. CDR3 in DNA: TGCGCCAGCACCCGGGGGGCGAGCGGCGCTGAAGCTTTCTTT. Translating it yields CASTRGASGAEAFF.

The rearrangement joins TRBV7-2 to TRBJ2-1, with 12 bases aligning to TRBD2. This CDR3 region has 15 residues. Germline CDR1 reads SGHTA; CDR2 reads FQGNSA. V gave up 1 base and J gave up 7 bases; unmatched junction bases: 2. CDR3 loop: CASSLGLAGVNEQFF. DNA for the CDR3: TGTGCCAGCAGCTTAGGACTAGCGGGGGTAAATGAGCAGTTCTTC.

In its sample, this clone was seen a few times. The V gene is TRBV4-2, the J gene TRBJ1-1; a possible D gene is TRBD1 (5 bases). CDR1 is LGHNA, CDR2 YNFKEQ, per germline. V was pared by 4 bases and J by 5 bases, with 23 bases between. The CDR3 contains 17 residues. The DNA of the CDR3 is TGTGCCAGCAGCCCTGGGGACCGACCCTTGGGTCAAACTGAAGCTTTCTTT. Translated: CASSPGDRPLGQTEAFF.

The rearrangement links TRBV18 to TRBJ1-5, with no clear D. Germline CDR1 and CDR2: KGHSH and LQKENI. Trimming shortened V by 2 bases and J by 9 bases, and 11 bases separated the two germline ends. The CDR3 is 13 residues long. The CDR3 sequence: CASSPGIDRPQHF. In nucleotides, the CDR3 is TGTGCCAGCTCACCAGGGATAGATCGGCCCCAGCATTTT.